The TCR beta chain under discussion was sequenced for a study of cytomegalovirus exposure and HLA in healthy donors. Points from the study as a whole: An ancestry cluster, one associated with Asian ancestry, reportedly showed fewer N-insertions than the approximately 670-donor mean in a later analysis.

Comment on this clone: Its target is not known.

Primers included in the PCR were 60 Vbeta and 13 Jbeta primers. TCRdb's copy holds only in-frame clones and misses some; the assay was immunoSEQ multiplex PCR. Found here are around 150,000 clones, over 60% of them singletons; the top ten hold about 0.66%. This TCR came from a male donor in good health and CMV-seronegative. The sample taken for sequencing was PBMCs.

This CDR3 is CASSEWGQGAGTDTQYF. In DNA, the CDR3 is TGTGCCAGCAGTGAATGGGGACAGGGGGCAGGTACAGATACGCAGTATTTT. The rearrangement links TRBV6-1 to TRBJ2-3; 12 bases match TRBD1. The CDR3 consists of 17 residues. Germline V gives CDR1 MNHNS, CDR2 SASEGT. J was trimmed by 3 bases and V by 2 bases; bases with no gene match: 6.